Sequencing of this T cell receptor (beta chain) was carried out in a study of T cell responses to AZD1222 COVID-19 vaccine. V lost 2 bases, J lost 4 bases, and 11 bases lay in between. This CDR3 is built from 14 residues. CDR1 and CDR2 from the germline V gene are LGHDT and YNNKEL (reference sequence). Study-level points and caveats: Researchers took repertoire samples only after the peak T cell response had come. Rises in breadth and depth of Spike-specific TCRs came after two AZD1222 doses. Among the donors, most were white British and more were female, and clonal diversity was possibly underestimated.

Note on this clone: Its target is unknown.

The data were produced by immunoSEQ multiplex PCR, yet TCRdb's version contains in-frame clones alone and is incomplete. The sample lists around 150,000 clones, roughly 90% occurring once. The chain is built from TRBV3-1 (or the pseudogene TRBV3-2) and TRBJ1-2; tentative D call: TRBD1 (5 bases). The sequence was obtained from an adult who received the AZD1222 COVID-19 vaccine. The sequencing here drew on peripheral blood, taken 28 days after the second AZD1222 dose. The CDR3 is CASSQTGDVYGYTF. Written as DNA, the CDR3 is TGTGCCAGCAGCCAAACGGGGGACGTCTATGGCTACACCTTC.